The 29 T cell receptor beta chains in this list originate from one sample, sequenced in a study of OX40 agonist ivuxolimab in advanced cancers. Sequencing used immunoSEQ multiplex PCR; TCRdb keeps in-frame clones, though not all of them. Seen here are about 55,000 clones, 80% observed once, and the top ten hold 3.5% to 5.5%. The specimen comprised CD4+ or CD8+ T cells sorted from blood, sampled in a trial of the OX40 agonist ivuxolimab. All receptors derive from an adult with an advanced solid tumor such as melanoma, head and neck, liver or kidney cancer.

This CDR3 is CATSWNSMNTEAFF. CDR3 DNA sequence: TGTGCCACCAGCTGGAATTCGATGAACACTGAAGCTTTCTTT. The rearrangement uses TRBV15 and TRBJ1-1; D call uncertain. Per germline, CDR1 LNHNV and CDR2 YYDKDF (reference sequence). There are 14 residues in the CDR3. With 5 bases removed from V and 0 bases from J, the gap between germline ends came to 10 bases.

J is TRBJ1-5 and V is TRBV19; tentatively, D is TRBD1 (6 bases). CDR3 length: 13 residues. Between the trimmed V and J ends, which lost 6 bases and 7 bases, there was a span of 13 bases. From germline, CDR1 is LNHDA and CDR2 SQIVND (reference sequence). CDR3 loop: CASSPGARQPQHF. The CDR3 DNA follows: TGTGCCAGTAGCCCGGGGGCCAGGCAGCCCCAGCATTTT.

J is TRBJ1-1 and V is TRBV13, with 7 nucleotides matching TRBD1. Germline-derived CDR1 and CDR2 are PRHDT and FYEKMQ (reference sequence). This CDR3 contains 14 residues. J lost 1 base, V lost 3 bases, and 2 bases had no gene match. The CDR3 DNA is TGTGCCAGCAGCTTCCGGGACAGGAACACTGAAGCTTTCTTT. Translating it yields CASSFRDRNTEAFF.

This chain uses TRBV9 with TRBJ2-2, with D unclear. Deletions cut 3 bases from V and 1 base from J, with 10 bases between. This CDR3 is 15 amino acids long. In germline, CDR1 is SGDLS, CDR2 YYNGEE. The CDR3 bases are TGTGCCAGCAGCGCCCAGGTGGTGAACACCGGGGAGCTGTTTTTT. Translating gives CASSAQVVNTGELFF.

The rearrangement joins TRBV18 to TRBJ1-6; D not certain. Germline CDR1 reads KGHSH; CDR2 reads LQKENI. The CDR3 totals 14 residues. V was cut by 3 bases and J by 7 bases, with 10 bases left in between. CDR3 region: CASSPGQNNSPLHF. DNA of the CDR3: TGTGCCAGCTCACCTGGGCAAAACAATTCACCCCTCCACTTT.

The chain uses TRBV27 and TRBJ2-2, with D possibly called TRBD1 or TRBD2 (5 bases each). The germline V and J ends were trimmed by 3 bases and 3 bases, with 14 bases remaining between them. The CDR3 has 16 amino acids. Germline CDR1 MNHEY, CDR2 SMNVEV (reference sequence). The CDR3 region has the DNA TGTGCCAGCAGTTTTGTGGGGGTTCTTGACACCGGGGAGCTGTTTTTT. Translation gives CASSFVGVLDTGELFF.

This chain uses TRBV2 with TRBJ2-7; TRBD2 matches 10 bases. Trimming removed 4 bases from V and 0 bases from J; junction bases left unmatched: 0. The length of the CDR3 is 14 residues. In germline, CDR1 is SNHLY, CDR2 FYNNEI. CDR3 DNA sequence: TGTGCCAGCAGTGGACTAGCGGGCTCCTACGAGCAGTACTTC. Translated, it gives CASSGLAGSYEQYF. Together with reference TRBV2 and TRBJ2-7, the CDR3 gives the full variable domain: EPEVTQTPSHQVTQMGQEVILRCVPISNHLYFYWYRQILGQKVEFLVSFYNNEISEKSEIFDDQFSVERPDGSNFTLKIRSTKLEDSAMYFCASSGLAGSYEQYFGPGTRLTVT.

V is TRBV27 and J is TRBJ2-5, with D perhaps matching TRBD1 or TRBD2 (5 bases each). Deletions cut 6 bases from V and 4 bases from J, with 21 bases between. Germline CDR1 MNHEY, CDR2 SMNVEV (reference sequence). The CDR3 is 16 residues long. This CDR3 is CASRRKPGLSGETQYF. The DNA of the CDR3 is TGTGCCAGCAGAAGAAAACCGGGGCTATCCGGAGAGACCCAGTACTTC.

The CDR3 here is CASSQIGIYEQYF. The CDR3 region has the DNA TGTGCCAGCAGCCAAATCGGTATCTACGAGCAGTACTTC. The chain is built from TRBV14 and TRBJ2-7; no reliable D call. Germline values: CDR1 SGHDN, CDR2 FVKESK. The CDR3 runs to 13 residues. V lost 2 bases, J lost 3 bases, and 8 bases lay in between.

J is TRBJ2-7 and V is TRBV5-1; D is possibly TRBD1 (5 bases). Germline CDR1 and CDR2: SGHRS and YFSETQ. V dropped 2 bases and J dropped 0 bases, with 21 bases sitting between them. This CDR3 spans 18 amino acids. CDR3 coding DNA: TGCGCCAGCAGCTTCCACCCCGGACACATTACGAACTCCTACGAGCAGTACTTC. It is translated as CASSFHPGHITNSYEQYF.

Concerning this clone itself: One end of the junction varies from germline; a read error may be responsible. This chain connects TRBV27 to TRBJ1-1, with D perhaps TRBD1 (5 bases). The CDR3 is made up of 15 amino acids. The V gene's germline CDR1 is MNHEY and CDR2 SMNVEV (reference sequence). Here the CDR3 reads CASSLAIRGNAEAFF. The CDR3 DNA follows: TGTGCCAGCAGTTTAGCTATACGGGGGAACGCTGAAGCTTTCTTT.

This clone appeared a few times. This chain joins TRBV9 and TRBJ1-2; 9 bases are a match to TRBD1. The CDR3 is made up of 15 amino acids. CDR1 is SGDLS and CDR2 is YYNGEE in the germline V gene. With V trimmed by 3 bases and J by 2 bases, 5 bases remained unmatched. CDR3 in amino acids: CASSDDGQGNYGYTF. CDR3 DNA sequence: TGTGCCAGCAGCGACGACGGACAGGGGAACTATGGCTACACCTTC.

V and J are TRBV6-5 and TRBJ2-1, with D possibly being TRBD1 or TRBD2 (5 bases each). V shed 5 bases and J shed 3 bases, with 14 bases lying between them. The CDR3 is made up of 15 amino acids. Germline V gene sequence: CDR1 MNHEY, CDR2 SVGAGI. CDR3 loop: CASSVRDADYNEQFF. The CDR3 bases are TGTGCCAGCAGTGTCCGGGACGCCGACTACAATGAGCAGTTCTTC.

In this sample, this clone turned up a few times. V usage is TRBV28 and J usage is TRBJ2-4; the D is unclear. The CDR3 runs to 16 residues. Trimming pared 6 bases from V and 0 bases from J, leaving 15 bases between. Germline V gives CDR1 MDHEN, CDR2 SYDVKM. DNA of the CDR3: TGTGCCAGCAGCCCACATGGTTCGGGAGCCAAAAACATTCAGTACTTC. Translated, it gives CASSPHGSGAKNIQYF.

This clone has just a few counts. The chain carries TRBV4-1 and TRBJ2-5; perhaps TRBD1 as D (5 bases). In germline, CDR1 is MGHRA, CDR2 YSYEKL. Trimming stripped 1 base from V and 3 bases from J, with 12 bases between. The CDR3 covers 15 residues. The CDR3 reads CASSQGGAGKETQYF. In DNA form, the CDR3 reads TGCGCCAGCAGCCAAGGAGGAGCAGGGAAAGAGACCCAGTACTTC.

In its sample, this clone was seen a few times. The rearrangement joins TRBV25-1 to TRBJ1-2; TRBD1 agrees at 11 bases. This CDR3 region has 14 residues. V gave up 5 bases and J gave up 4 bases; unmatched junction bases: 3. In germline, CDR1 is MGHDK, CDR2 SYGVNS. The CDR3 region has the DNA TGTGCCAGCAGTATAGGACAGGGGGCCTATGGCTACACCTTC. This encodes CASSIGQGAYGYTF.

CDR3 region: CASSRKGGGTDTQYF. The CDR3 bases are TGTGCCAGCAGCCGAAAGGGGGGTGGGACAGATACGCAGTATTTT. The chain employs TRBV9 and TRBJ2-3; either TRBD1 or TRBD2 may fit D (6 bases each). Trimming removed 4 bases from V and 3 bases from J, with 15 bases in between. Germline CDR1 is SGDLS and CDR2 is YYNGEE. This CDR3 comprises 15 residues.

The gene calls are TRBV7-6 and TRBJ1-6; possible D gene TRBD1, 6 bases. The V gene's germline CDR1 is SGHVS and CDR2 FNYEAQ. V was trimmed by 2 bases and J by 8 bases, leaving 16 bases between them. This CDR3 contains 16 residues. The CDR3 DNA sequence: TGTGCCAGCAGCTTAACCCGGGGGCGAAGTGATTCACCCCTCCACTTT. This sequence encodes CASSLTRGRSDSPLHF.

This clone was seen only once. The chain employs TRBV9 and TRBJ2-1; 8 bases align to TRBD2. Germline CDR1 SGDLS, CDR2 YYNGEE. This CDR3 region has 17 residues. Unmatched junction bases numbered 9, after V lost 1 base and J lost 3 bases. The CDR3 spells CASSVRKLAASYNEQFF. The CDR3 DNA is TGTGCCAGCAGCGTACGAAAACTAGCGGCAAGCTACAATGAGCAGTTCTTC.

This sequence joins TRBV11-3 and TRBJ2-3; D gene unclear. This CDR3 has 13 residues. Germline V lookup: CDR1 SGHNT, CDR2 YENEEA. V was trimmed by 1 base and J by 5 bases, leaving 7 bases between them. CDR3 protein: CASSLAYRDTQYF. CDR3 bases: TGTGCCAGCAGCTTAGCATACAGAGATACGCAGTATTTT. The full variable domain, its missing parts supplied by reference TRBV11-3 and TRBJ2-3, is EAGVVQSPRYKIIEKKQPVAFWCNPISGHNTLYWYLQNLGQGPELLIRYENEEAVDDSQLPKDRFSAERLKGVDSTLKIQPAELGDSAVYLCASSLAYRDTQYFGPGTRLTVL.

The chain has TRBV5-6 and TRBJ1-1, with TRBD1 identical over 10 bases. Germline trimming cut 4 bases from V and 5 bases from J; bases unmatched to any gene: 14. Germline assignment: CDR1 SGHDT and CDR2 YYEEEE. The length of the CDR3 is 17 residues. The CDR3 sequence: CASSPVVGGTGVTEAFF. Here the CDR3 DNA reads TGTGCCAGCAGCCCGGTGGTAGGTGGGACAGGGGTGACTGAAGCTTTCTTT. Together with reference TRBV5-6 and TRBJ1-1, the CDR3 gives the full variable domain: DAGVTQSPTHLIKTRGQQVTLRCSPKSGHDTVSWYQQALGQGPQFIFQYYEEEERQRGNFPDRFSGHQFPNYSSELNVNALLLGDSALYLCASSPVVGGTGVTEAFFGQGTRLTVV.

The rearrangement joins TRBV28 to TRBJ2-7; 7 nucleotides match TRBD2. Germline V gene data show CDR1 as MDHEN and CDR2 as SYDVKM. The CDR3 is 15 amino acids. J was trimmed by 1 base and V by 4 bases; bases with no gene match: 7. Written as DNA, the CDR3 is TGTGCCAGCAGTTCCCTAGCGGACCCTTCCTACGAGCAGTACTTC. It specifies CASSSLADPSYEQYF.

This clone was recorded a few times. The rearrangement uses TRBV5-5 and TRBJ1-2; TRBD1 matches at 7 bases. Germline V gene lookup returns CDR1 SGHKS and CDR2 YYEKEE (reference sequence). The CDR3 has 15 residues. Trimming removed 2 bases from V and 0 bases from J; junction bases left unmatched: 4. The CDR3 nucleotides are TGTGCCAGCAGCTTCGGACAGGACCCTAACTATGGCTACACCTTC. Its protein is CASSFGQDPNYGYTF.

The chain joins TRBV12-5 to TRBJ2-6, with TRBD1 matching over 7 bases. CDR1 and CDR2 from the germline V gene are LGHNT and FRNRAP. Trimming took 6 bases from V and 1 from J; bases not matched to a gene: 3. The CDR3 is 15 residues long. CDR3 coding DNA: TGTGCTAGTGGACAGGGACAGTCTGGGGCCAACGTCCTGACTTTC. Amino acids: CASGQGQSGANVLTF.

Remarks on this clone: Other DNA variants within this sample encode the same CDR3. The chain joins TRBV6-1 to TRBJ1-2; D gene uncertain. The ends were cut back, 3 bases at V and 3 bases at J, with 20 bases in the middle. Looked up from germline, CDR1 is MNHNS and CDR2 is SASEGT. The CDR3 runs to 17 residues. The CDR3 reads CASSEEWARGVDYGYTF. In nucleotides, the CDR3 is TGTGCCAGCAGTGAGGAGTGGGCCCGCGGAGTGGACTATGGCTACACCTTC.

CDR3 nucleotide sequence: TGTGCCAGCAGCTGGGGACTAGCGGGTCACAATGAGCAGTTCTTC. Residues: CASSWGLAGHNEQFF. The chain has TRBV7-2 and TRBJ2-1; TRBD2 aligns across 12 bases. The CDR3 consists of 15 residues. V lost 4 bases, J lost 5 bases, and 3 bases stayed unmatched. From germline, CDR1 is SGHTA and CDR2 FQGNSA. Based on the CDR3 plus reference TRBV7-2 and TRBJ2-1, the full variable domain is GAGVSQSPSNKVTEKGKDVELRCDPISGHTALYWYRQSLGQGLEFLIYFQGNSAPDKSGLPSDRFSAERTGGSVSTLTIQRTQQEDSAVYLCASSWGLAGHNEQFFGPGTRLTVL.

The V and J genes are TRBV6-6 and TRBJ1-2; 10 bases are shared with TRBD1. The V gene end was trimmed by 8 bases and the J gene end by 2 bases; junction bases not matched to a gene: 8. The CDR3 is 15 amino acids. The germline V gene encodes CDR1 MNHNY and CDR2 SVGAGI (reference sequence). CDR3 in amino acids: CASCFGTGDNYGYTF. CDR3 in DNA: TGTGCCAGCTGTTTTGGGACAGGGGACAACTATGGCTACACCTTC.

This chain connects TRBV7-2 to TRBJ2-7; D unclear. From germline, CDR1 is SGHTA and CDR2 FQGNSA. Trimming removed 1 base at V and 4 bases at J, with 14 bases between. The CDR3 runs 15 residues. The CDR3 spells CASSLDTTAFYEQYF. In nucleotides, the CDR3 is TGTGCCAGCAGCTTAGATACTACAGCATTTTACGAGCAGTACTTC. The whole variable domain, remainder taken from reference TRBV7-2 and TRBJ2-7, is GAGVSQSPSNKVTEKGKDVELRCDPISGHTALYWYRQSLGQGLEFLIYFQGNSAPDKSGLPSDRFSAERTGGSVSTLTIQRTQQEDSAVYLCASSLDTTAFYEQYFGPGTRLTVT.

CDR3 sequence (DNA): TGCGCCAGCAGCCAAGATACGAATTTGGGTGCAGGGGTTTTCGATGAGCAGTTCTTC. It encodes CASSQDTNLGAGVFDEQFF. V usage is TRBV4-3 and J usage is TRBJ2-1, with D perhaps matching TRBD1 (6 bases). Germline V gives CDR1 LGHNA, CDR2 YSLEER. This CDR3 comprises 19 residues. V shed 0 bases and J shed 8 bases, with 26 bases lying between them.